These 18 T cell receptor beta chains came from one sample sequenced in a study of tumor and adjacent non-tumor tissue in lung cancer. The library came from three nested PCR rounds adapted from ARM-PCR protocols. MiXCR, run by TCRdb on the multiplex PCR reads, gives a single entry per CDR3 protein. The sample includes 40,000 to 45,000 distinct CDR3 sequences, roughly 60% of them seen just once. The template was RNA from unsorted bulk tissue. This non-tumor lung sample came from over 3 cm beyond the tumor edge. What was sequenced was distant non-tumor lung tissue. The receptors come from a man aged 50 or older with non-small cell lung cancer.

The rearrangement joins TRBV11-3 to TRBJ2-1, with 9 bases lining up with TRBD2. Germline-derived CDR1 and CDR2 are SGHNT and YENEEA. This CDR3 has 17 residues. V was clipped by 1 base and J by 8 bases; unmatched bases: 12. The CDR3 region has the DNA TGTGCCAGCAGCTTAGGGGTTAGCGGGGGACCTGGCGATGAGCAGTTCTTC. It translates to CASSLGVSGGPGDEQFF.

This clonotype was detected many times. V gene TRBV5-6 combines with J gene TRBJ2-2, with D uncertain. The CDR3 is 14 amino acids. V was trimmed by 4 bases and J by 1 base, leaving 8 bases between them. CDR1 is SGHDT, CDR2 YYEEEE, per germline. CDR3 nucleotide sequence: TGTGCCAGCAGCGTGACACGGAACACCGGGGAGCTGTTTTTT. Encoded protein: CASSVTRNTGELFF.

Remarks on this clonotype: A read error is possible here, since a much larger clone lies one base away. This chain connects TRBV20-1 to TRBJ2-7, with TRBD2 identical over 10 bases. The germline gives CDR1 DFQATT, CDR2 SNEGSKA (reference sequence). This CDR3 region has 12 residues. The CDR3 protein is CSTSGARGEQYF. CDR3 sequence (DNA): TGCAGTACTAGCGGGGCACGGGGCGAGCAGTACTTC.

The chain recombines TRBV4-2 with TRBJ2-7, with 7 bases fitting TRBD2. Germline lookup yields CDR1 LGHNA and CDR2 YNFKEQ. The length of the CDR3 is 17 residues. The trim removed 0 bases at V and 3 bases at J, leaving 11 bases unmatched. CDR3 region: CASSQDKGSGGVYEQYF. The CDR3, as DNA: TGTGCCAGCAGCCAAGATAAGGGTAGTGGGGGGGTCTACGAGCAGTACTTC.

The table lists this clonotype with many counts. The chain uses TRBV6-9 and TRBJ2-1; TRBD2 matches 10 bases. This CDR3 is built from 17 residues. The germline V gene has CDR1 MNHGY and CDR2 SVAAGI. V was clipped by 7 bases and J by 0 bases; unmatched bases: 9. CDR3 nucleotide sequence: TGTGCCAGCACACAGATCCCTAGCGGGAGCTCCTACAATGAGCAGTTCTTC. It encodes CASTQIPSGSSYNEQFF.

This clonotype has just a few counts. This chain links TRBV28 with TRBJ2-7; 14 nucleotides line up with TRBD2. Unmatched junction bases numbered 6, after V lost 7 bases and J lost 1 base. The CDR3 covers 16 residues. Per germline, CDR1 MDHEN and CDR2 SYDVKM. The CDR3 region is CASKRTSGRWSYEQYF. The DNA for the CDR3 is TGTGCCAGCAAGAGGACTAGCGGGAGGTGGTCCTACGAGCAGTACTTC.

This clonotype was seen repeatedly, ten times or more. V is TRBV5-4 and J is TRBJ2-7; TRBD2 agrees at 16 bases. The V segment lost 0 bases and the J segment 2 bases; nucleotides outside the gene matches: 2. In germline, CDR1 is SGHNT, CDR2 YYREEE (reference sequence). The length of the CDR3 is 17 residues. CDR3 sequence (DNA): TGTGCCAGCAGCTTGGGGGGACTAGCGGGGGGGGCCTACGAGCAGTACTTC. Its protein product is CASSLGGLAGGAYEQYF.

Remarks on this clonotype: Compared with germline, one end of the junction differs, possibly owing to a read error. This chain connects TRBV28 to TRBJ2-7; possibly TRBD2 for D (5 bases). CDR1 is MDHEN and CDR2 is SYDVKM in the germline V gene. This CDR3 comprises 14 residues. CDR3 sequence (DNA): TGTGCCAGCAGCCGTCCGGGAAATTCCTACGGGCAGTACTTC. This translates into CASSRPGNSYGQYF.

As concerns this clonotype: A junction boundary mismatches the germline segment, possibly from a read error. CDR3 protein: CTSSVTGGHEQYF. As DNA, the CDR3 is TGTACCAGCAGCGTCACAGGGGGTCACGAGCAGTACTTC. The V gene is TRBV5-6, the J gene TRBJ2-7; 8 bases align to TRBD1. This CDR3 is 13 amino acids long. The V gene's germline CDR1 is SGHDT and CDR2 YYEEEE.

On this clonotype itself: A read error may explain this, as a much larger clone is one base away. This chain connects TRBV6-2 or TRBV6-3 to TRBJ2-3, with D uncertain. The CDR3 spans 14 residues. Germline V gives CDR1 MNHEY, CDR2 SVGEGT. The CDR3 DNA reads TGTGCCAGCTGTTACTTGTTTGCCACAGATACGCAGTATTTT. It encodes CASCYLFATDTQYF.

In its sample, this clonotype was seen a few times. A read error is possible here, since a much larger clone lies one base away. The chain joins TRBV20-1 to TRBJ2-1; D is ambiguous. V was pared by 3 bases and J by 5 bases, with 14 bases between. The germline V gene encodes CDR1 DFQATT and CDR2 SNEGSKA (reference sequence). The CDR3 consists of 14 residues. The CDR3 loop reads CSARRLGRDNEQFF. In DNA form, the CDR3 reads TGCAGTGCTAGGAGGCTAGGCCGGGACAATGAGCAGTTCTTC.

This clonotype has a count of ten or more. The gene calls are TRBV5-1 and TRBJ2-7, with D unresolved. The CDR3 runs to 13 residues. The germline V and J ends were trimmed by 0 bases and 3 bases, with 7 bases remaining between them. Germline CDR1 and CDR2: SGHRS and YFSETQ. Here the CDR3 reads CASSLVVSYEQYF. Written as DNA, the CDR3 is TGCGCCAGCAGCTTGGTCGTGAGCTACGAGCAGTACTTC.

Points on this clonotype: A much larger clone differs by one base, so this may be a read error. The chain has TRBV5-6 and TRBJ1-1; D is unclear. The V gene lost 6 bases and the J gene lost 5 bases, with 17 bases spanning the gap. Germline CDR1 and CDR2: SGHDT and YYEEEE. This CDR3 comprises 14 residues. This CDR3 is CASNRRTTGTEAFF. CDR3 sequence (DNA): TGTGCCAGCAACCGCCGGACCACGGGGACTGAAGCTTTCTTT. The complete variable domain, with remaining parts taken from reference TRBV5-6 and TRBJ1-1, reads DAGVTQSPTHLIKTRGQQVTLRCSPKSGHDTVSWYQQALGQGPQFIFQYYEEEERQRGNFPDRFSGHQFPNYSSELNVNALLLGDSALYLCASNRRTTGTEAFFGQGTRLTVV.

Written as DNA, the CDR3 is TGTGTCAGTAGTTACTGGGACTCCACAGATACGCAGTATTTT. This gives the protein CVSSYWDSTDTQYF. This chain joins TRBV6-6 and TRBJ2-3; maybe TRBD2 (6 bases). The CDR3 extends over 14 amino acids. Germline values: CDR1 MNHNY, CDR2 SVGAGI (reference sequence).

A remark on this clonotype: A much larger clone lies a single base off, so this may be a read error. No conserved phenylalanine or tryptophan is present at the end of the CDR3, so a read error is the likely explanation. Here the CDR3 DNA reads TGTGCCAGCAGCTTAGATCAGGGGGCCTACGAGCAGTACATC. Residues: CASSLDQGAYEQYI. The chain carries TRBV7-2 and TRBJ2-7, with TRBD1 matching 7 bases. Losses at the gene ends were 1 base for V and 2 bases for J; bases not matched to a gene: 2. The CDR3 loop spans 14 amino acids. From germline, CDR1 is SGHTA and CDR2 FQGNSA.

In its sample, this clonotype was seen many times. This CDR3 reads CASSSRDKGRAFF. The CDR3 DNA is TGTGCCAGCAGCTCCCGGGACAAGGGCAGGGCTTTCTTT. The chain is built from TRBV13 and TRBJ1-1, with D maybe TRBD1 (6 bases). The CDR3 has 13 residues. V was trimmed by 4 bases and J by 11 bases, leaving 17 bases between them. Germline loops: CDR1 PRHDT, CDR2 FYEKMQ (reference sequence). Together with reference TRBV13 and TRBJ1-1, the CDR3 gives the full variable domain: AAGVIQSPRHLIKEKRETATLKCYPIPRHDTVYWYQQGPGQDPQFLISFYEKMQSDKGSIPDRFSAQQFSDYHSELNMSSLELGDSALYFCASSSRDKGRAFFGQGTRLTVV.

Concerning this clonotype: Sequence at one end of the junction differs from germline and may be a read error. This chain joins TRBV12-3 or TRBV12-4 and TRBJ2-2; D ambiguous. The CDR3 totals 14 residues. The CDR3 is CASTSLVGTGELFF. The CDR3 DNA follows: TGCGCCAGCACCTCCTTGGTGGGCACCGGGGAGCTGTTTTTT.

As for this clonotype: A clone one base away is much larger, so this may be a read error. This chain joins TRBV24-1 and TRBJ1-1; 8 positions agree with TRBD1. The CDR3 is 13 residues long. The germline V gene encodes CDR1 KGHDR and CDR2 SFDVKD. CDR3 amino acids: CATVDRGKGEAIF. The CDR3 nucleotides read TGTGCCACCGTCGACAGGGGCAAGGGTGAAGCTATCTTT.